This TCR beta chain was profiled in a study of CD8 T cells in ankylosing spondylitis. The germline V gene encodes CDR1 LGHDT and CDR2 YNNKEL (reference sequence). V lost 5 bases, J lost 0 bases, and 8 bases lay in between. This CDR3 has 14 amino acids. In this sample, this clonotype turned up a few times. TCRdb ran MiXCR on the 5' RACE reads and lists one entry per CDR3 protein. The profile covers 250,000 or so distinct CDR3 sequences, with over 15% appearing a single time and approximately 32% taken by the ten largest. The sample was blood, either unsorted or a sorted T cell fraction (not recorded which). This sequence joins TRBV3-1 and TRBJ1-3, with no clear D. The receptor's source is a male donor with ankylosing spondylitis or in good health (not recorded which). CDR3 nucleotides: TGTGCCAGCAGCGGAGGAATCTCTGGAAACACCATATATTTT. This encodes CASSGGISGNTIYF.